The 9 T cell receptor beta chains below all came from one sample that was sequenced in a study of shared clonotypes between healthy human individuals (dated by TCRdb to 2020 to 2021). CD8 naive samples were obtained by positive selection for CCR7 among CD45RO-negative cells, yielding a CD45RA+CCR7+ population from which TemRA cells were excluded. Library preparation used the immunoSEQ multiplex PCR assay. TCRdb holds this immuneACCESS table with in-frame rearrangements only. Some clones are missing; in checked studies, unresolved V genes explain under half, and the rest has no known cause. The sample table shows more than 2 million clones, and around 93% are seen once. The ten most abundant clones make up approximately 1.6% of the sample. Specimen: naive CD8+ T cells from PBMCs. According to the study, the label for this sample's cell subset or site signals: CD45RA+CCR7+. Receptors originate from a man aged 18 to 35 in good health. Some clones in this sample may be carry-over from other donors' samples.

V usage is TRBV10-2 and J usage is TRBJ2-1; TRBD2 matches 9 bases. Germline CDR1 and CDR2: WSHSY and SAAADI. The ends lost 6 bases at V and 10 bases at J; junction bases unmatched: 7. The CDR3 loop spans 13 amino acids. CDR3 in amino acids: CASSPGTSIEQFF. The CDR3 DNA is TGCGCCAGCAGCCCGGGGACTAGCATCGAGCAGTTCTTC.

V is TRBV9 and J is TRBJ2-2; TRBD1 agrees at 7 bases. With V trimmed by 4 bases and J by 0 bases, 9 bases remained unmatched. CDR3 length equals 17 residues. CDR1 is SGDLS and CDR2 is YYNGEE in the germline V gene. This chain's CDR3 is CASSHPQGTSNTGELFF. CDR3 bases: TGTGCCAGCAGCCATCCACAGGGGACCTCGAACACCGGGGAGCTGTTTTTT.

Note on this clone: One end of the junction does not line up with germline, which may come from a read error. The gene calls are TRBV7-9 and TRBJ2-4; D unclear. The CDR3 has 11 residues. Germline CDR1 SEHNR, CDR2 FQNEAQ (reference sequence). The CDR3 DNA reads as TGTGCCAGCAGCTTAGCAGTCCATAAGAGCTTC. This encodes CASSLAVHKSF.

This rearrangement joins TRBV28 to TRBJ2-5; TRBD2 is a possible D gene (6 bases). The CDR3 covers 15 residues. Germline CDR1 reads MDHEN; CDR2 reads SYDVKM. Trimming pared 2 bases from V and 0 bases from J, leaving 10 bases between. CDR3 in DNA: TGTGCCAGCAGTTTACCTAGCGACAACCAAGAGACCCAGTACTTC. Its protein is CASSLPSDNQETQYF.

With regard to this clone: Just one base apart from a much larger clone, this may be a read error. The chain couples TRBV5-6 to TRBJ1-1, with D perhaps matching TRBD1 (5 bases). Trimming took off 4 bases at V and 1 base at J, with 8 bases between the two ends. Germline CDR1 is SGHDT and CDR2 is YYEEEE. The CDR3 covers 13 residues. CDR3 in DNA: TGTGCCAGCAGCATGGGGGGGAACACTGAAGCTTTCTTT. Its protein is CASSMGGNTEAFF.

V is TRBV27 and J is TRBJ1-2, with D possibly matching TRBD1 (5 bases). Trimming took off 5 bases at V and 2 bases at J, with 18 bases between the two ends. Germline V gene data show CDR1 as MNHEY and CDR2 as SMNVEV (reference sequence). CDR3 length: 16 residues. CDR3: CASSPSLGAANYGYTF. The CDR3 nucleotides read TGTGCCAGCAGTCCCTCCCTCGGGGCCGCGAACTATGGCTACACCTTC.

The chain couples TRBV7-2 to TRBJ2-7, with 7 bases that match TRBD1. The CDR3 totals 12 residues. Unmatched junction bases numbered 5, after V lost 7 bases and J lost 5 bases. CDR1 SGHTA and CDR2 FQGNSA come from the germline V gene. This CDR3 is CASTKQGHEQYF. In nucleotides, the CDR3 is TGTGCCAGCACTAAACAGGGGCACGAGCAGTACTTC.

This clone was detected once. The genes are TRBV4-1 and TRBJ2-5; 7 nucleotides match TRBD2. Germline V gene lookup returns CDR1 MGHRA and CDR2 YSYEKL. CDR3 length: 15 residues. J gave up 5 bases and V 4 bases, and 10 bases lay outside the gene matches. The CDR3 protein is CASSLRDEGGETQYF. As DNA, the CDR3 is TGCGCCAGCAGCCTCCGGGATGAGGGAGGGGAGACCCAGTACTTC.

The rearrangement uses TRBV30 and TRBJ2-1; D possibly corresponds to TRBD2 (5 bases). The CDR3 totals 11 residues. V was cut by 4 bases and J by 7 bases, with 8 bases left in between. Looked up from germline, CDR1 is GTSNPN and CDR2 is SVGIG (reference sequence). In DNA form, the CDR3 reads TGTGCCTGGACAGAGGGTAATGAGCAGTTCTTC. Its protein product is CAWTEGNEQFF.